The 23 T cell receptor beta chains below come from one sample, sequenced in a study of beta chain features in type 1 diabetes. Notes on the study in general: All four CD4+ subsets from Type 1 diabetes patients carried moderately but significantly shorter TCRB CDR3s.

Expressed TCRB transcripts were sequenced because the isolated RNA had all been reverse transcribed beforehand. TCRdb keeps only in-frame clones here, not all; method: immunoSEQ multiplex PCR. The sample contains around 250,000 clones, approximately 20% of which appear only once. These TCRs' antigens remain unknown. Sequenced: naive CD4+ T cells from blood. The receptors come from a woman between 35 and 50 years old with type 1 diabetes.

This rearrangement joins TRBV28 to TRBJ2-1; D perhaps matches TRBD2 (5 bases). Germline CDR1 MDHEN, CDR2 SYDVKM. Trimming removed 5 bases from V and 12 bases from J, with 14 bases in between. This CDR3 comprises 12 residues. DNA of the CDR3: TGTGCCAGCAGTCGCGGGCCTCCCTCGCAGTTCTTC. Translation: CASSRGPPSQFF.

This clone came up a few times. The CDR3 bases are TGTGCCAGTGCCGACCAGGGGAACTATGGCTACACCTTC. Encoded protein: CASADQGNYGYTF. The J gene is TRBJ1-2, the V gene TRBV19; TRBD1 is a possible D gene (6 bases). CDR1 is LNHDA and CDR2 is SQIVND in the germline V gene (reference sequence). Trimming pared 8 bases from V and 2 bases from J, leaving 12 bases between. This CDR3 is built from 13 residues.

This clone was recorded a few times. This sequence joins TRBV19 and TRBJ2-1; 8 nucleotides line up with TRBD2. CDR3 length: 15 amino acids. V lost 4 bases to trimming and J lost 4 bases; unmatched junction nucleotides: 6. From germline, CDR1 is LNHDA and CDR2 SQIVND (reference sequence). In DNA, the CDR3 is TGTGCCAGTAGTAAACTAGCGGATAATTACAATGAGCAGTTCTTC. The encoded protein is CASSKLADNYNEQFF.

This clone was counted a few times. This chain joins TRBV2 and TRBJ2-7; 8 positions agree with TRBD1. V gave up 2 bases and J gave up 3 bases; unmatched junction bases: 6. Germline V gene lookup returns CDR1 SNHLY and CDR2 FYNNEI. The CDR3 consists of 15 residues. CDR3 sequence reads: CASSERQGPIYEQYF. In nucleotides, the CDR3 is TGTGCCAGCAGTGAACGACAGGGGCCTATCTACGAGCAGTACTTC.

This clone showed up just a few times. V usage is TRBV4-2 and J usage is TRBJ2-1; 7 bases are a match to TRBD2. The CDR3 has 16 amino acids. From germline, CDR1 is LGHNA and CDR2 YNFKEQ. With 4 bases clipped from V and 1 base from J, the junction kept 7 bases outside the gene matches. CDR3 coding DNA: TGTGCCAGCAGCCGGGACCCTAGCGGATCCTACAATGAGCAGTTCTTC. It encodes CASSRDPSGSYNEQFF.

V is TRBV4-1 and J is TRBJ2-7; 7 nucleotides align to TRBD1. After removal of 1 base from V and 5 bases from J, the junction contained 5 bases not matched to a gene. CDR1 is MGHRA and CDR2 is YSYEKL in the germline V gene. This CDR3 has 14 amino acids. The CDR3, as DNA: TGCGCCAGCAGCCAAGTACAGGGGAAAAACGAGCAGTACTTC. Amino acid sequence: CASSQVQGKNEQYF.

This clone came up a few times. The rearrangement joins TRBV9 to TRBJ1-2; a possible D gene is TRBD1 (6 bases). Trimming shortened V by 7 bases and J by 4 bases, and 11 bases separated the two germline ends. Germline V gene lookup returns CDR1 SGDLS and CDR2 YYNGEE. This CDR3 spans 12 amino acids. The CDR3 DNA follows: TGTGCCAGCGAGAGGGGGTCCTATGGCTACACCTTC. This gives the protein CASERGSYGYTF.

This chain connects TRBV7-9 to TRBJ1-6; 7 bases are a match to TRBD1. The length of the CDR3 is 15 residues. Germline lookup yields CDR1 SEHNR and CDR2 FQNEAQ (reference sequence). V gave up 2 bases and J gave up 7 bases; unmatched junction bases: 5. The chain's CDR3 is CASSLIGRGNSPLHF. The DNA of the CDR3 is TGTGCCAGCAGCTTAATCGGCAGGGGGAATTCACCCCTCCACTTT.

This clone was recorded a few times. The DNA for the CDR3 is TGTGCCAGCAGTCCGCTCGGGACTAGCGGTTCCTACGAGCAGTACTTC. Residues: CASSPLGTSGSYEQYF. This chain connects TRBV28 to TRBJ2-7, with TRBD2 matching over 11 bases. Germline lookup yields CDR1 MDHEN and CDR2 SYDVKM. Losses at the gene ends were 5 bases for V and 1 base for J; bases not matched to a gene: 7. This CDR3 is 16 amino acids long. The full variable domain, in which reference TRBV28 and TRBJ2-7 provide the parts outside the CDR3, is DVKVTQSSRYLVKRTGEKVFLECVQDMDHENMFWYRQDPGLGLRLIYFSYDVKMKEKGDIPEGYSVSREKKERFSLILESASTNQTSMYLCASSPLGTSGSYEQYFGPGTRLTVT.

V is TRBV6-4 and J is TRBJ2-1, with TRBD2 matching 7 bases. Trimming at V came to 4 bases and at J to 6 bases, leaving 6 bases not matched to a gene. This CDR3 is built from 14 residues. Germline loops: CDR1 MRHNA, CDR2 SNTAGT. The CDR3 bases are TGTGCCAGCAGTGTATTGCGGGAGTCCAATGAGCAGTTCTTC. As protein: CASSVLRESNEQFF.

V usage is TRBV5-1 and J usage is TRBJ1-1; D is unresolved. V shed 5 bases and J shed 4 bases, with 21 bases lying between them. Germline lookup yields CDR1 SGHRS and CDR2 YFSETQ. CDR3 length equals 16 residues. CDR3: CASSRREEISGTEAFF. The CDR3 nucleotides are TGCGCCAGCAGTCGGAGGGAAGAGATATCCGGCACTGAAGCTTTCTTT.

The gene calls are TRBV4-3 and TRBJ2-7; 7 bases match TRBD2. After removal of 0 bases from V and 2 bases from J, the junction contained 10 bases not matched to a gene. There are 17 residues in the CDR3. Germline V gives CDR1 LGHNA, CDR2 YSLEER. The CDR3 DNA reads as TGCGCCAGCAGCCAAGATTTCGGGGGGATGATGGCCTACGAGCAGTACTTC. The encoded protein is CASSQDFGGMMAYEQYF.

The table lists this clone with a few counts. The V and J genes are TRBV6-5 and TRBJ1-2; TRBD1 aligns across 7 bases. The ends lost 11 bases at V and 4 bases at J; junction bases unmatched: 10. The CDR3 extends over 13 amino acids. Germline V CDR1 and CDR2: MNHEY, SVGAGI. The CDR3 here is CAVGQGGGYGYTF. In DNA form, the CDR3 reads TGTGCCGTAGGTCAGGGGGGAGGCTATGGCTACACCTTC.

This clone was seen more than once but under ten times. This chain joins TRBV5-4 and TRBJ2-5; D may be TRBD2 (6 bases). Germline loops: CDR1 SGHNT, CDR2 YYREEE (reference sequence). The ends were cut back, 3 bases at V and 4 bases at J, with 13 bases in the middle. The CDR3 has 14 residues. The CDR3, as DNA: TGTGCCAGCAGCTCCTTCGGGGGAGGAGAGACCCAGTACTTC. It is translated as CASSSFGGGETQYF.

The sample holds a few counts of this clone. V gene TRBV7-2 combines with J gene TRBJ1-5; D unresolved. Germline CDR1 and CDR2: SGHTA and FQGNSA. V lost 1 base and J 3 bases, leaving 10 bases between the germline ends. The CDR3 has 15 residues. In nucleotides, the CDR3 is TGTGCCAGCAGCTTAGTGTGGAGGACCAATCAGCCCCAGCATTTT. This translates into CASSLVWRTNQPQHF.

The chain has TRBV18 and TRBJ1-1, with D possibly being TRBD1 (6 bases). There are 15 residues in the CDR3. The germline V gene has CDR1 KGHSH and CDR2 LQKENI. V was shortened by 0 bases and J by 2 bases, with 10 bases between the two germline ends. The CDR3: CASSPPTGINTEAFF. The CDR3 DNA follows: TGTGCCAGCTCACCACCTACAGGGATTAACACTGAAGCTTTCTTT.

In this sample, this clone turned up a few times. The chain combines TRBV4-1 with TRBJ1-4, with 8 bases matching TRBD1. This CDR3 spans 15 amino acids. The trim removed 1 base at V and 8 bases at J, leaving 6 bases unmatched. Germline V lookup: CDR1 MGHRA, CDR2 YSYEKL. The CDR3 nucleotides are TGCGCCAGCAGCCAAGGGCCAGGGGGCGAGGAAAAACTGTTTTTT. It codes for CASSQGPGGEEKLFF.

This clone has only a few counts. V usage is TRBV5-4 and J usage is TRBJ1-1; D is possibly TRBD1 (5 bases). The CDR3 is 14 residues long. CDR1 and CDR2 from the germline V gene are SGHNT and YYREEE (reference sequence). V gave up 2 bases and J gave up 0 bases, with 8 bases separating them. As DNA, the CDR3 is TGTGCCAGCAGCTTTTCAGGGATGAACACTGAAGCTTTCTTT. Residues: CASSFSGMNTEAFF.

This clone was seen a handful of times. The genes are TRBV15 and TRBJ2-5, with TRBD2 matching over 7 bases. J lost 2 bases, V lost 3 bases, and 0 bases had no gene match. This CDR3 is built from 13 residues. Germline V gene data show CDR1 as LNHNV and CDR2 as YYDKDF (reference sequence). The chain's CDR3 is CATSRGLQETQYF. The CDR3 nucleotides are TGTGCCACCAGCAGGGGACTACAAGAGACCCAGTACTTC.

This clone showed up just a few times. The chain carries TRBV7-9 and TRBJ1-1, with 7 bases lining up with TRBD1. The length of the CDR3 is 14 residues. The V gene's germline CDR1 is SEHNR and CDR2 FQNEAQ (reference sequence). J gave up 1 base and V 5 bases, and 4 bases lay outside the gene matches. CDR3 in DNA: TGTGCCAGCAGCCCAGGACAGGAGAACACTGAAGCTTTCTTT. Translated, it gives CASSPGQENTEAFF.

The rearrangement uses TRBV4-2 and TRBJ2-5; possible D gene TRBD2, 6 bases. Germline V gene data show CDR1 as LGHNA and CDR2 as YNFKEQ. The V and J ends lost 0 bases and 3 bases respectively, with 8 bases between them. This CDR3 has 14 residues. In nucleotides, the CDR3 is TGTGCCAGCAGCCAAGAAGGAGGGGAAGAGACCCAGTACTTC. Its translation: CASSQEGGEETQYF.

The CDR3 protein is CASSKVGAHSSYNEQFF. In DNA form, the CDR3 reads TGTGCCAGCAGCAAAGTTGGGGCCCACAGCTCCTACAATGAGCAGTTCTTC. The chain uses TRBV21-1 and TRBJ2-1; the DNA was not used to check the table's D call, TRBD1. TRBV21-1 is classified as a pseudogene. CDR3 length: 17 amino acids.

The chain uses TRBV2 and TRBJ2-1; weak D call: TRBD2 (6 bases). Looked up from germline, CDR1 is SNHLY and CDR2 is FYNNEI. The length of the CDR3 is 13 residues. V was shortened by 8 bases and J by 4 bases, with 12 bases between the two germline ends. CDR3 region: CASGRETYNEQFF. The CDR3 nucleotides are TGTGCCAGCGGACGGGAGACATACAATGAGCAGTTCTTC.